This entry lists 20 T cell receptor beta chains sequenced from one sample in a study of T cell responses to AZD1222 COVID-19 vaccine (dated by TCRdb to the early 2020s). Library preparation used the immunoSEQ multiplex PCR assay. The clones in this table, taken by TCRdb from immuneACCESS, are in-frame only. Not every clone is retained; where verified, under half of the shortfall comes from an unresolved V gene, and the cause of the rest is unknown. The sample table shows around 150,000 clones, and around 90% are seen once. About 3.3% of the sample belongs to the ten largest clones. Interpreted using the paper, the time point label stands for: about 28 days (+/-7) after the second vaccine dose. The sample was peripheral blood, taken 28 days after the second AZD1222 dose. These receptors came from an adult who received the AZD1222 COVID-19 vaccine.

J is TRBJ1-6 and V is TRBV6-5, with 9 bases lining up with TRBD1. The CDR3 is made up of 14 amino acids. CDR1 is MNHEY, CDR2 SVGAGI, per germline. The V gene end was trimmed by 6 bases and the J gene end by 8 bases; junction bases not matched to a gene: 5. The CDR3 DNA reads as TGTGCCAGCAGAGGCGGGACAGGGCATTCACCCCTCCACTTT. Translated, it gives CASRGGTGHSPLHF.

The chain uses TRBV10-2 and TRBJ1-2, with a possible D match to TRBD1 (5 bases). The germline gives CDR1 WSHSY, CDR2 SAAADI. V was pared by 3 bases and J by 7 bases, with 15 bases between. This CDR3 region has 14 residues. The CDR3 region has the DNA TGCGCCAGCAGTGACGGCAGGGTTGGTGGTGGCTACACCTTC. Residues: CASSDGRVGGGYTF.

V usage is TRBV30 and J usage is TRBJ1-6; D is unclear. The CDR3 has 15 residues. V was pared by 0 bases and J by 7 bases, with 13 bases between. Germline V gene data show CDR1 as GTSNPN and CDR2 as SVGIG (reference sequence). CDR3 loop: CAWSVDLLGNSPLHF. Here the CDR3 DNA reads TGTGCCTGGAGTGTAGATTTGCTTGGAAATTCACCCCTCCACTTT.

This chain links TRBV9 with TRBJ2-2, with D unclear. The CDR3 is made up of 12 amino acids. Germline V gene sequence: CDR1 SGDLS, CDR2 YYNGEE. Deletions cut 0 bases from V and 4 bases from J, with 1 base between. The CDR3 DNA reads TGTGCCAGCAGCGTAGGCACCGGGGAGCTGTTTTTT. Its protein product is CASSVGTGELFF.

This chain joins TRBV19 and TRBJ1-5, with D possibly TRBD1 on 5 matching bases. Trimming left V 7 bases short and J 5 bases short, with 24 bases between. The germline V gene encodes CDR1 LNHDA and CDR2 SQIVND (reference sequence). This CDR3 spans 17 amino acids. The CDR3 DNA follows: TGTGCCAGTACCCCCTGGGGAGGACCGGGGGAGGATCAGCCCCAGCATTTT. This gives the protein CASTPWGGPGEDQPQHF.

The CDR3: CASSLELQIGELFF. CDR3 nucleotide sequence: TGTGCCAGCAGCTTAGAGCTGCAAATCGGGGAGCTGTTTTTT. V and J are TRBV7-8 and TRBJ2-2; D is ambiguous. The CDR3 runs 14 residues. V lost 1 base to trimming and J lost 7 bases, with 10 bases between them. Per germline, CDR1 SGHVS and CDR2 FQNEAQ.

The chain has TRBV2 and TRBJ2-4; TRBD2 matches at 10 bases. With V trimmed by 5 bases and J by 8 bases, 12 bases remained unmatched. The CDR3 is 16 residues long. Germline V gene sequence: CDR1 SNHLY, CDR2 FYNNEI. The CDR3 bases are TGTGCCAGCAGTCCCAGAAGGCTAGCGGGAGTATACATTCAGTACTTC. Amino acids: CASSPRRLAGVYIQYF.

The chain has TRBV3-1 (or the pseudogene TRBV3-2) and TRBJ2-1; 14 positions agree with TRBD2. The CDR3 is 19 amino acids. Looked up from germline, CDR1 is LGHDT and CDR2 is YNNKEL (reference sequence). J gave up 5 bases and V 1 base, and 10 bases lay outside the gene matches. CDR3 coding DNA: TGTGCCAGCAGCCAAGGGGGTCGACTAGCGGGAGGGATCGACAATGAGCAGTTCTTC. Translated, it gives CASSQGGRLAGGIDNEQFF.

This CDR3 reads CASSPWTGNGYTF. CDR3 nucleotides: TGTGCCAGCAGTCCCTGGACAGGGAATGGCTACACCTTC. J is TRBJ1-2 and V is TRBV27; 8 nucleotides align to TRBD1. With 5 bases clipped from V and 6 bases from J, the junction kept 5 bases outside the gene matches. The CDR3 length is 13 residues. CDR1 and CDR2 (germline): MNHEY, SMNVEV (reference sequence).

The rearrangement joins TRBV5-1 to TRBJ1-1; no clear D. This CDR3 region has 15 residues. The V end lost 0 bases, the J end lost 1 base, and 10 bases lay between the germline ends. CDR1 SGHRS and CDR2 YFSETQ come from the germline V gene. CDR3 in amino acids: CASSLGRLPNTEAFF. The DNA of the CDR3 is TGCGCCAGCAGCTTGGGTAGGCTCCCGAACACTGAAGCTTTCTTT.

The CDR3, as DNA: TGCGCCAGCAGCTTGGGGAGGGAAGCTTTCTTT. Its translation: CASSLGREAFF. The genes are TRBV5-1 and TRBJ1-1; D uncertain. The germline gives CDR1 SGHRS, CDR2 YFSETQ. Trimming pared 0 bases from V and 8 bases from J, leaving 5 bases between. There are 11 residues in the CDR3.

This chain links TRBV11-2 with TRBJ1-2, with D perhaps TRBD1 (5 bases). CDR1 is SGHAT, CDR2 FQNNGV, per germline. Deletions cut 5 bases from V and 10 bases from J, with 14 bases between. This CDR3 region has 12 residues. The CDR3 here is CASSTFQGSYTF. The CDR3 nucleotides read TGTGCCAGCAGCACATTCCAGGGTTCCTACACCTTC.

This chain joins TRBV7-9 and TRBJ2-5, with D maybe TRBD2 (6 bases). CDR3 length: 14 residues. The V gene's germline CDR1 is SEHNR and CDR2 FQNEAQ (reference sequence). V lost 5 bases and J lost 5, with 15 bases in between. The CDR3 loop is CASSPGDGGETQYF. The CDR3 DNA sequence: TGTGCCAGCAGCCCCGGGGACGGAGGGGAGACCCAGTACTTC.

The rearrangement joins TRBV25-1 to TRBJ2-5; 7 nucleotides agree with TRBD2. There are 16 residues in the CDR3. V shed 5 bases, J shed 5 bases, and the junction held 14 bases outside the gene matches. Germline V gene data show CDR1 as MGHDK and CDR2 as SYGVNS. The CDR3 sequence is CASSLTTGGLMETQYF. The CDR3 DNA reads TGTGCCAGCAGTTTAACGACGGGAGGCCTAATGGAGACCCAGTACTTC.

This clone came up once. The J gene is TRBJ2-5, the V gene TRBV7-7; 12 bases are a match to TRBD2. The CDR3 spans 16 residues. Trimming cost V 5 bases and J 4 bases; bases outside gene matches: 8. Germline CDR1 is SSHAT and CDR2 is FNYEAQ (reference sequence). As DNA, the CDR3 is TGTGCCAGCAGCCGCCGAAAGGGACTAGCGGGAGAGACCCAGTACTTC. Amino acid sequence: CASSRRKGLAGETQYF.

Only a few counts were recorded for this clone. V is TRBV2 and J is TRBJ1-1; D uncertain. This CDR3 is built from 14 residues. Germline-derived CDR1 and CDR2 are SNHLY and FYNNEI. V lost 6 bases, J lost 3 bases, and 14 bases lay in between. The CDR3 protein is CASSRQGGYTEAFF. The DNA for the CDR3 is TGTGCCAGCAGCCGACAAGGCGGGTACACTGAAGCTTTCTTT.

V gene TRBV4-1 combines with J gene TRBJ1-1, with D unresolved. CDR1 and CDR2 (germline): MGHRA, YSYEKL. V was shortened by 1 base and J by 4 bases, with 10 bases between the two germline ends. The CDR3 is 14 amino acids. The CDR3 protein is CASSQAEGITEAFF. As DNA, the CDR3 is TGCGCCAGCAGCCAAGCAGAAGGGATCACTGAAGCTTTCTTT.

This sequence joins TRBV4-2 and TRBJ2-3, with 8 nucleotides matching TRBD2. Trimming cost V 0 bases and J 3 bases; bases outside gene matches: 5. The CDR3 is 16 amino acids. Germline V lookup: CDR1 LGHNA, CDR2 YNFKEQ. The CDR3 sequence: CASSQDGGGRTDTQYF. CDR3 in DNA: TGTGCCAGCAGCCAAGATGGGGGCGGGAGGACAGATACGCAGTATTTT.

J is TRBJ2-3 and V is TRBV28; D is ambiguous. Germline CDR1 is MDHEN and CDR2 is SYDVKM. Trimming stripped 7 bases from V and 4 bases from J, with 12 bases between. The CDR3 sequence is 13 residues long. The CDR3 coding sequence is TGTGCCAGCACAAACCAGCCCGCAGATACGCAGTATTTT. As protein: CASTNQPADTQYF.

The chain uses TRBV6-5 and TRBJ1-2; 9 nucleotides line up with TRBD1. Germline V gives CDR1 MNHEY, CDR2 SVGAGI. V lost 7 bases and J lost 7; bases outside the gene matches: 13. This CDR3 comprises 15 residues. CDR3 amino acids: CASTSGGQGRGGYTF. Written as DNA, the CDR3 is TGTGCCAGCACCTCCGGGGGACAGGGCCGGGGTGGCTACACCTTC.